The clone carrying this T cell receptor beta chain was observed a handful of times. Its antigen is as yet unknown. These data originate in a study of CD8+ T cells in alopecia areata. Background on the study: Among treated patients, oral tofacitinib was administered at 5 to 10 mg twice daily.

Per the germline V gene, CDR1 is MNHEY and CDR2 is SMNVEV (reference sequence). Germline trimming cut 2 bases from V and 2 bases from J; bases unmatched to any gene: 4. The CDR3 runs to 15 residues. Sample treatment: oral pan-JAK inhibitor, 5-10 mg twice daily. The authors extracted RNA and reverse transcribed it into cDNA as the sequencing template. TCRdb's copy holds only in-frame clones and misses some; the assay was immunoSEQ multiplex PCR. The sample has about 270,000 clones, around 64% seen once. Study-level points and caveats: Normal-skin resident alphabeta T cells also appear among scalp sample sequences. Among the top 100, expanded CD8+ clones were significantly decreased by tofacitinib, as was scalp clonality. Only one nonresponder was present, which leaves the link between baseline CD8+ expansion and response uncertain.

This TCR was sampled from a human donor with alopecia areata. This chain uses TRBV27 with TRBJ2-3, with 7 bases lining up with TRBD1. The specimen comprised CD4+ T cells sorted from blood, sampled at week 52, from a patient treated with tofacitinib. CDR3 coding DNA: TGTGCCAGCAGTTTAGACAGGGCCTACACAGATACGCAGTATTTT. Protein product: CASSLDRAYTDTQYF.